Sequencing of this T cell receptor (beta chain) was carried out in a study of OX40 agonist ivuxolimab in advanced cancers. Overall study: It was ivuxolimab, an agonistic anti-OX40 (CD134) antibody, that patients were treated with. Intravenous ivuxolimab at 0.01 to 10 mg/kg was given to patients every 2 weeks.

Measured with immunoSEQ multiplex PCR; TCRdb has only the in-frame clones, and not every one. The sample lists about 68,000 clones, about 90% occurring once. Germline values: CDR1 MNHEY, CDR2 SMNVEV (reference sequence). Between the trimmed V and J ends, which lost 5 bases and 9 bases, there was a span of 23 bases. There are 16 residues in the CDR3. The sequence came from an adult with an advanced solid tumor such as melanoma, head and neck, liver or kidney cancer. V usage is TRBV27 and J usage is TRBJ1-5; the D gene is possibly TRBD1 (5 bases). Material: CD4+ or CD8+ T cells sorted from blood, obtained in a trial of the OX40 agonist ivuxolimab. Written as DNA, the CDR3 is TGTGCCAGCAGTCCCTCACATGGGGCAGGGTACGGGCCCCAGCATTTT. This gives the protein CASSPSHGAGYGPQHF.